The 32 T cell receptor beta chains presented below share a single source sample, sequenced in a study of blood T cell repertoires in COVID-19 (dated by TCRdb to about 2020). The library was built by means of the immunoSEQ multiplex PCR assay. In its TCRdb copy, this immuneACCESS table keeps in-frame sequences only and misses some clones. Where compared with another copy, unresolved V genes explain less than half of these, and the others have no known cause. Across this sample there are around 120,000 clones, with 87% seen only once. The ten largest make up roughly 8.2% of the sample. Sample: peripheral blood. The receptors shown here come from a human donor in a cohort sampled during active COVID-19.

The chain links TRBV28 to TRBJ2-5; D uncertain. The CDR3 is 15 residues long. CDR1 and CDR2 (germline): MDHEN, SYDVKM. The germline V and J ends were trimmed by 6 bases and 1 base, with 15 bases remaining between them. CDR3 loop: CASSTLTFSQETQYF. CDR3 DNA: TGTGCCAGCAGCACTCTTACCTTCTCCCAAGAGACCCAGTACTTC.

The chain couples TRBV19 to TRBJ1-6, with a weak D call TRBD1 (5 bases). The CDR3 spans 15 residues. Trimming took 2 bases from V and 10 from J, leaving 15 bases between them. Germline CDR1 reads LNHDA; CDR2 reads SQIVND (reference sequence). CDR3 DNA: TGTGCCAGTAGTATAAACAGGACACCTAACTCACCCCTCCACTTT. Its translation: CASSINRTPNSPLHF.

The chain joins TRBV3-1 (or the pseudogene TRBV3-2) to TRBJ1-2; 8 bases match TRBD1. J was trimmed by 4 bases and V by 1 base; bases with no gene match: 2. The length of the CDR3 is 14 residues. In germline, CDR1 is LGHDT, CDR2 YNNKEL (reference sequence). CDR3 residues: CASSQGQGSYGYTF. CDR3 nucleotide sequence: TGTGCCAGCAGCCAAGGACAGGGGAGCTATGGCTACACCTTC.

V usage is TRBV5-1 and J usage is TRBJ2-1; D is perhaps TRBD1 (5 bases). The length of the CDR3 is 15 residues. V was shortened by 1 base and J by 5 bases, with 13 bases between the two germline ends. Germline loops: CDR1 SGHRS, CDR2 YFSETQ. CDR3 nucleotides: TGCGCCAGCAGCTTGTTGGGGCCCACTAACAATGAGCAGTTCTTC. Protein: CASSLLGPTNNEQFF.

CDR3: CAIRDRGGGTGELFF. The DNA of the CDR3 is TGTGCCATCAGAGACAGGGGCGGAGGCACCGGGGAGCTGTTTTTT. The chain employs TRBV10-3 and TRBJ2-2, with TRBD1 matching 8 bases. Germline V gene sequence: CDR1 ENHRY, CDR2 SYGVKD. J was trimmed by 4 bases and V by 6 bases; bases with no gene match: 7. The CDR3 has 15 amino acids.

The chain employs TRBV6-5 and TRBJ2-1; a weak D match, TRBD2 (5 bases). Trimming left V 11 bases short and J 8 bases short, with 22 bases between. This CDR3 has 14 amino acids. Germline V gene lookup returns CDR1 MNHEY and CDR2 SVGAGI. The CDR3 bases are TGTGCCGCAAAAAGCGGATCTTATGGCGATGAGCAGTTCTTC. Residues: CAAKSGSYGDEQFF.

The rearrangement links TRBV11-2 to TRBJ2-4; D gene ambiguous. The CDR3 is 16 residues long. Germline assignment: CDR1 SGHAT and CDR2 FQNNGV. Trimming took 5 bases from V and 0 from J, leaving 14 bases between them. The CDR3 reads CASSLPNTLAKNIQYF. The DNA of the CDR3 is TGTGCCAGCAGCCTTCCGAACACCTTAGCCAAAAACATTCAGTACTTC.

The chain recombines TRBV11-2 with TRBJ2-5; D uncertain. Per germline, CDR1 SGHAT and CDR2 FQNNGV. The CDR3 covers 15 residues. The V end lost 0 bases, the J end lost 4 bases, and 12 bases lay between the germline ends. The CDR3 reads CASSLDANFGETQYF. The CDR3 nucleotides read TGTGCCAGCAGCTTAGATGCCAACTTCGGAGAGACCCAGTACTTC.

The chain carries TRBV28 and TRBJ2-3, with a tentative D call TRBD1 (5 bases). This CDR3 spans 13 amino acids. Deletions cut 3 bases from V and 2 bases from J, with 6 bases between. The germline gives CDR1 MDHEN, CDR2 SYDVKM. CDR3 nucleotides: TGTGCCAGCAGTTTGGGGCTCACAGATACGCAGTATTTT. It is translated as CASSLGLTDTQYF.

This clone appeared once. Different DNA sequences within this sample yield the same CDR3. V is TRBV27 and J is TRBJ1-5, with 7 nucleotides matching TRBD1. In germline, CDR1 is MNHEY, CDR2 SMNVEV (reference sequence). The CDR3 extends over 15 amino acids. With V trimmed by 5 bases and J by 2 bases, 6 bases remained unmatched. Here the CDR3 reads CASSMDRRGNQPQHF. CDR3 nucleotides: TGTGCCAGCAGTATGGACAGGAGAGGCAATCAGCCCCAGCATTTT.

The rearrangement joins TRBV27 to TRBJ2-1; 14 bases are a match to TRBD2. Germline CDR1 MNHEY, CDR2 SMNVEV (reference sequence). This CDR3 is 18 amino acids long. V shed 2 bases and J 6 bases; nucleotides not matched to a gene: 9. The CDR3 loop is CASSLRAGLAGERNEQFF. The CDR3 bases are TGTGCCAGCAGTTTACGCGCGGGACTAGCGGGAGAGCGCAATGAGCAGTTCTTC.

The V and J genes are TRBV3-1 (or the pseudogene TRBV3-2) and TRBJ1-2, with 8 bases lining up with TRBD1. The ends lost 4 bases at V and 5 bases at J; junction bases unmatched: 6. The CDR3 spans 14 residues. Germline V CDR1 and CDR2: LGHDT, YNNKEL (reference sequence). The DNA of the CDR3 is TGTGCCAGCAGCCGGGACAGGTCGGGGTATGGCTACACCTTC. Protein: CASSRDRSGYGYTF.

The rearrangement joins TRBV7-9 to TRBJ1-1, with a possible D match to TRBD1 (6 bases). Trimming removed 3 bases from V and 5 bases from J, with 10 bases in between. The CDR3 runs to 13 residues. CDR1 SEHNR and CDR2 FQNEAQ come from the germline V gene (reference sequence). This chain's CDR3 is CASSFRGGTEAFF. In nucleotides, the CDR3 is TGTGCCAGCAGCTTCAGGGGTGGGACTGAAGCTTTCTTT. The full variable domain, rest sourced from reference TRBV7-9 and TRBJ1-1, is DTGVSQNPRHKITKRGQNVTFRCDPISEHNRLYWYRQTLGQGPEFLTYFQNEAQLEKSRLLSDRFSAERPKGSFSTLEIQRTEQGDSAMYLCASSFRGGTEAFFGQGTRLTVV.

V gene TRBV12-5 combines with J gene TRBJ1-1; a weak D match, TRBD1 (5 bases). The CDR3 is made up of 15 amino acids. With 2 bases removed from V and 1 base from J, the gap between germline ends came to 11 bases. Per germline, CDR1 LGHNT and CDR2 FRNRAP. CDR3 nucleotide sequence: TGTGCTAGTGGTTTGCTGGGAGGGGAGAACACTGAAGCTTTCTTT. It codes for CASGLLGGENTEAFF.

This clone has just one count. The chain is built from TRBV28 and TRBJ2-7, with 7 bases identical to TRBD1. The germline gives CDR1 MDHEN, CDR2 SYDVKM. CDR3 length: 15 amino acids. Trimming took 3 bases from V and 1 from J; bases not matched to a gene: 6. The CDR3 spells CASSFRGQTSYEQYF. For the CDR3, the DNA is TGTGCCAGCAGTTTTAGGGGACAGACTTCCTACGAGCAGTACTTC.

The chain has TRBV9 and TRBJ1-1; no clear D gene. The CDR3 length is 14 residues. The V end lost 3 bases, the J end lost 1 base, and 10 bases lay between the germline ends. The germline gives CDR1 SGDLS, CDR2 YYNGEE. The CDR3 bases are TGTGCCAGCAGCGCAACTACATCGAACACTGAAGCTTTCTTT. Protein: CASSATTSNTEAFF.

This chain connects TRBV21-1 to TRBJ1-2; whether TRBD1, the table's D call, matches the DNA was not checked. TRBV21-1 is designated a pseudogene. The CDR3 loop spans 14 amino acids. The CDR3 DNA follows: TGTGCCAGCATGCTACAGGGTGGGAACTATGGCTACACCTTC. Protein product: CASMLQGGNYGYTF.

The rearrangement uses TRBV21-1 and TRBJ2-7; the table's D call of TRBD1 was not tested on the DNA. TRBV21-1 is given as a pseudogene. This CDR3 comprises 14 residues. In nucleotides, the CDR3 is TGTGCCAGCAGCAACGGACAGGGGTCCTACGAGCAGTACTTC. Amino acids: CASSNGQGSYEQYF.

The chain links TRBV24-1 to TRBJ2-1, with D perhaps matching TRBD2 (6 bases). The length of the CDR3 is 17 residues. Trimming cost V 4 bases and J 0 bases, with 15 bases left between them. Per germline, CDR1 KGHDR and CDR2 SFDVKD. The CDR3 region is CATSDYTTGSSYNEQFF. CDR3 coding DNA: TGTGCCACCAGTGACTACACGACCGGGAGCTCCTACAATGAGCAGTTCTTC.

This chain connects TRBV19 to TRBJ2-4; 7 positions match TRBD2. V shed 7 bases and J 8 bases; nucleotides not matched to a gene: 11. The germline V gene has CDR1 LNHDA and CDR2 SQIVND (reference sequence). The CDR3 contains 14 residues. Here the CDR3 DNA reads TGTGCCAGTAATGATGGGGGGGTTGTGGACATTCAGTACTTC. It is translated as CASNDGGVVDIQYF.

This chain joins TRBV30 and TRBJ2-6, with TRBD1 matching over 7 bases. Germline V gene sequence: CDR1 GTSNPN, CDR2 SVGIG (reference sequence). V lost 4 bases, J lost 3 bases, and 15 bases stayed unmatched. CDR3 length equals 18 residues. The CDR3 region has the DNA TGTGCCTGGACCTTTACCGGGACAGTCCACGGTGGGGCCAACGTCCTGACTTTC. This encodes CAWTFTGTVHGGANVLTF.

The V and J genes are TRBV14 and TRBJ2-1; 12 nucleotides agree with TRBD2. V gave up 4 bases and J gave up 7 bases; unmatched junction bases: 14. CDR3 length: 18 amino acids. Germline V gene data show CDR1 as SGHDN and CDR2 as FVKESK. CDR3 region: CASSRRVATSGGRNEQFF. CDR3 nucleotides: TGTGCCAGCAGCCGACGAGTCGCGACTAGCGGGGGCAGAAATGAGCAGTTCTTC.

The J gene is TRBJ1-5, the V gene TRBV5-1; no clear D. The V gene's germline CDR1 is SGHRS and CDR2 YFSETQ. The CDR3 sequence is 16 residues long. V was cut by 0 bases and J by 0 bases, with 10 bases left in between. CDR3 in DNA: TGCGCCAGCAGCTTGGCCCCAGGTACTAGCAATCAGCCCCAGCATTTT. Its translation: CASSLAPGTSNQPQHF.

The V gene is TRBV21-1, the J gene TRBJ2-7; the DNA was not used to check the table's D call, TRBD1. TRBV21-1 is termed a pseudogene. The CDR3 loop spans 14 amino acids. CDR3 sequence: CASRGHRVSYEQYF. The CDR3 coding sequence is TGTGCCAGCAGGGGTCACAGGGTCTCCTACGAGCAGTACTTC.

V and J are TRBV27 and TRBJ2-1; tentatively, D is TRBD2 (6 bases). Trimming shortened V by 1 base and J by 9 bases, and 13 bases separated the two germline ends. The CDR3 runs to 14 residues. Germline V gives CDR1 MNHEY, CDR2 SMNVEV (reference sequence). The CDR3 loop is CASSLFQVGGEQFF. The DNA for the CDR3 is TGTGCCAGCAGTTTATTTCAAGTCGGGGGTGAGCAGTTCTTC.

This chain links TRBV3-1 (or the pseudogene TRBV3-2) with TRBJ1-2; D is perhaps TRBD1 (5 bases). Germline CDR1 reads LGHDT; CDR2 reads YNNKEL (reference sequence). V lost 4 bases and J lost 2, with 17 bases in between. The CDR3 extends over 16 amino acids. DNA of the CDR3: TGTGCCAGCAGCCCAGCCAGGGCCCGGGGGAACTATGGCTACACCTTC. Residues: CASSPARARGNYGYTF.

This chain joins TRBV10-1 and TRBJ1-3; D is possibly TRBD1 (5 bases). CDR1 is WNHNN and CDR2 is SYGVQD in the germline V gene (reference sequence). V was trimmed by 8 bases and J by 2 bases, leaving 13 bases between them. The CDR3 contains 14 residues. CDR3 in amino acids: CASSNSGAGNTIYF. In nucleotides, the CDR3 is TGCGCCAGCTCCAATTCGGGGGCTGGAAACACCATATATTTT.

The CDR3 nucleotides read TGTGCCAGTAGTGCCCTAGCGGGAGGTTACAATGAGCAGTTCTTC. As protein: CASSALAGGYNEQFF. V usage is TRBV19 and J usage is TRBJ2-1; 11 bases agree with TRBD2. Losses at the gene ends were 5 bases for V and 4 bases for J; bases not matched to a gene: 4. CDR3 length: 15 amino acids. Germline lookup yields CDR1 LNHDA and CDR2 SQIVND (reference sequence).

This chain connects TRBV7-9 to TRBJ2-7; 7 bases align to TRBD1. The length of the CDR3 is 15 residues. V was clipped by 2 bases and J by 1 base; unmatched bases: 5. Germline V gene data show CDR1 as SEHNR and CDR2 as FQNEAQ (reference sequence). In nucleotides, the CDR3 is TGTGCCAGCAGCTTATGGGGCAGGGGGTCCTACGAGCAGTACTTC. This translates into CASSLWGRGSYEQYF.

The chain joins TRBV19 to TRBJ1-2; 12 positions match TRBD1. The germline gives CDR1 LNHDA, CDR2 SQIVND (reference sequence). CDR3 length: 17 residues. The ends lost 3 bases at V and 2 bases at J; junction bases unmatched: 7. The CDR3 loop reads CASSISGTGGPNYGYTF. DNA of the CDR3: TGTGCCAGTAGTATTTCCGGGACAGGGGGCCCGAACTATGGCTACACCTTC. The full variable domain, with the rest looked up from reference TRBV19 and TRBJ1-2, is DGGITQSPKYLFRKEGQNVTLSCEQNLNHDAMYWYRQDPGQGLRLIYYSQIVNDFQKGDIAEGYSVSREKKESFPLTVTSAQKNPTAFYLCASSISGTGGPNYGYTFGSGTRLTVV.

This chain connects TRBV12-3 or TRBV12-4 to TRBJ1-2; D is ambiguous. Trimming stripped 3 bases from V and 6 bases from J, with 8 bases between. The CDR3 covers 12 residues. The CDR3 loop is CASSFTDHGYTF. CDR3 DNA sequence: TGTGCCAGCAGTTTTACAGACCATGGCTACACCTTC.

The chain uses TRBV5-4 and TRBJ2-7, with 10 bases lining up with TRBD2. The CDR3 runs 16 residues. Germline assignment: CDR1 SGHNT and CDR2 YYREEE (reference sequence). V lost 4 bases to trimming and J lost 3 bases; unmatched junction nucleotides: 10. The CDR3 sequence is CASSGTSGASLYEQYF. The CDR3 DNA sequence: TGTGCCAGCAGCGGAACTAGCGGGGCGTCTCTCTACGAGCAGTACTTC.